This passage covers 7 T cell receptor beta chains from one sample sequenced in a study of human T cells and chemical hapten exposure. A single record per CDR3 protein comes from TCRdb applying MiXCR to the RACE reads. This table has more than 95,000 distinct CDR3 sequences, about an eighth appearing once. The time point: patch test 1, 2 weeks after DPC sensitization. Indicated treatment: therapeutic diphenylcyclopropenone sensitization with weekly scalp DPC. The specimen was whole blood, collected in connection with sensitization to the hapten diphenylcyclopropenone (DPC). All receptors derive from a woman between 50 and 59 years old with alopecia areata. Some clones in this sample may be carry-over from other donors' samples.

This clonotype was seen at least ten times. The chain couples TRBV12-3 or TRBV12-4 to TRBJ2-1, with D uncertain. This CDR3 has 11 amino acids. V dropped 7 bases and J dropped 7 bases, with 8 bases sitting between them. CDR3 in DNA: TGTGCCAGCACCCGAAAGAATGAGCAGTTCTTC. Protein product: CASTRKNEQFF.

In this sample, this clonotype turned up a few times. The chain uses TRBV19 and TRBJ2-1, with D perhaps TRBD1 (6 bases). Germline V gene lookup returns CDR1 LNHDA and CDR2 SQIVND (reference sequence). The CDR3 contains 13 residues. V was trimmed by 6 bases and J by 3 bases, leaving 9 bases between them. For the CDR3, the DNA is TGTGCCAGTAGGGGGGCTTACTACAATGAGCAGTTCTTC. Translation gives CASRGAYYNEQFF.

The chain uses TRBV27 and TRBJ2-7, with 7 bases that match TRBD1. Germline V gene sequence: CDR1 MNHEY, CDR2 SMNVEV (reference sequence). The V and J ends lost 2 bases and 0 bases, in that order; junction bases with no gene match: 13. The CDR3 is 18 residues long. DNA of the CDR3: TGTGCCAGCAGTTTACGGGGACAGTCGGTTGCCCCCTCCTACGAGCAGTACTTC. Amino acid sequence: CASSLRGQSVAPSYEQYF.

This clonotype was detected a few times. The chain recombines TRBV29-1 with TRBJ1-1; no reliable D call. Germline values: CDR1 SQVTM, CDR2 ANQGSEA. Trimming shortened V by 7 bases and J by 2 bases, and 11 bases separated the two germline ends. CDR3 length: 12 residues. The CDR3 DNA sequence: TGCAGCGCAAACACCCGTAACACTGAAGCTTTCTTT. Protein product: CSANTRNTEAFF.

As for this clonotype: A read error may explain this, as a much larger clone is one base away. This chain joins TRBV18 and TRBJ2-1, with a tentative D call TRBD2 (5 bases). Per germline, CDR1 KGHSH and CDR2 LQKENI. The CDR3 covers 16 residues. Trimming cost V 1 base and J 8 bases, with 18 bases left between them. The CDR3 bases are TGTGCCAGCTCACCACGGGCAGCGCGGGCCAACGATGAGCAGTTCTTC. It is translated as CASSPRAARANDEQFF.

This rearrangement joins TRBV4-3 to TRBJ2-1; TRBD2 matches 7 bases. The V gene end was trimmed by 0 bases and the J gene end by 3 bases; junction bases not matched to a gene: 11. Germline V gives CDR1 LGHNA, CDR2 YSLEER. The CDR3 spans 18 residues. In DNA form, the CDR3 reads TGCGCCAGCAGCCAAGATCAAGGACCAGCGGGGTACTACAATGAGCAGTTCTTC. Residues: CASSQDQGPAGYYNEQFF.

This chain joins TRBV4-1 and TRBJ2-1; D perhaps matches TRBD2 (7 bases). Trimming cost V 1 base and J 9 bases, with 19 bases left between them. This CDR3 contains 16 residues. Germline CDR1 and CDR2: MGHRA and YSYEKL. In DNA, the CDR3 is TGCGCCAGCAGCCAAGTTTCACGGGGGGCCGGGCCTGAGCAGTTCTTC. This encodes CASSQVSRGAGPEQFF.